A selection of T cell receptor beta chains follows, all from one sample in a study of graft-versus-host responses after intestinal transplantation. Their antigens remain unidentified. Assay: immunoSEQ multiplex PCR; the TCRdb copy retains only in-frame clones and omits some. The sample records around 100,000 clones, approximately 93% being singletons. The sample consisted of unstimulated CD8+ T cells sorted from spleen or lymph node cells, taken before transplant. The receptor source for this set is a human donor who was the organ donor for an intestinal transplant. Both conserved end residues are part of each CDR3. Part of the rows lack a size; the others show once, few, many or a class for expanded clones.

len,abundance,j_gene,v_gene,CDR3aa
14,-,TRBJ2-7,TRBV6-1,CAIPGDRWVDEQYF
15,-,TRBJ2-1,TRBV9,CASSVPWQSDSGQFF
16,-,TRBJ2-7,TRBV6-1,CASSDEASVFGYEQYF
14,once,TRBJ2-7,TRBV4-2,CASSQVGSHLEQYF
15,-,TRBJ2-3,TRBV6-4,CASSDGGGSTDTQYF
14,-,TRBJ1-1,TRBV6-1,CASSRMFGLTEAFF
15,-,TRBJ2-2,TRBV11-2,CASSSLAEYTGELFF
16,-,TRBJ1-1,TRBV5-1,CASSLLQRGSDTEAFF
20,few,TRBJ2-1,TRBV19,CASSIPLRDYLSSSYNEQFF
14,-,TRBJ1-2,TRBV5-5,CASSLKLQGGGYTF
15,once,TRBJ1-2,TRBV4-3,CASSQGTGGGYGYTF
14,-,TRBJ2-1,TRBV27,CASSLSGGYNEQFF
12,-,TRBJ2-2,TRBV5-5,CASSSGGGELFF
13,-,TRBJ2-7,TRBV30,CAWSVSSAYEQYF
12,once,TRBJ2-7,TRBV29-1,CSVGSGGHEQYF
15,-,TRBJ2-2,TRBV9,CASTELAGNTGELFF
14,-,TRBJ2-7,TRBV4-1,CASSQAADSYEQYF
14,-,TRBJ1-2,TRBV9,CASSVDGQGYGYTF
14,-,TRBJ2-7,TRBV5-1,CASNPGTRTLEQYF
15,-,TRBJ1-1,TRBV4-1,CASSQDRKGNTEAFF
14,-,TRBJ1-1,TRBV4-1,CASSQDHGGLKAFF
12,-,TRBJ2-7,TRBV13,CASSLSSYEQYF
14,-,TRBJ2-3,TRBV6-5,CASRRDRGPDTQYF
12,-,TRBJ2-7,TRBV6-1,CASSDSSYEQYF
15,-,TRBJ2-1,TRBV27,CASSLSSGAYNEQFF
16,-,TRBJ2-1,TRBV4-3,CASSQDYTGGYNEQFF
14,-,TRBJ2-3,TRBV4-1,CASKGEGAADTQYF
16,-,TRBJ2-1,TRBV4-1,CASTPPVGRLIPEQFF
14,-,TRBJ1-5,TRBV6-5,CASSYSKTNQPQHF